This is a list of T cell receptor beta chains from one sample in a study of blood T cell repertoires in COVID-19. Sequencing was performed with immunoSEQ multiplex PCR; in TCRdb, only in-frame clones are kept and a portion is missing. The data contain fewer than 55,000 clones, about 81% of them seen just once; the ten biggest clones take up less than 15%. Input material: peripheral blood. The receptors derive from a human donor with acute or convalescent COVID-19. The donor label of this sample is uncertain. Each CDR3 is given with its conserved first and last residue. The order of the fields is V gene, J gene, clone size, D gene, CDR3 DNA, CDR3 protein. The D gene is left open where the match is weak. Only some rows state a clone size, as once, few, many or a class for expanded clones.

>TRBV28|TRBJ1-2|.|TRBD1
TGTGCCAGCAGTTTACAGGGGGCTGACTATGGCTACACCTTC
CASSLQGADYGYTF
>TRBV28|TRBJ1-5|.|TRBD1
TGTGCCAGCAGTTTAGCCGGGACAGGGGTTCAGCCCCAGCATTTT
CASSLAGTGVQPQHF
>TRBV5-4|TRBJ2-5|.|TRBD2
TGTGCCAGCAGCTTATCTGCGACTAGCGGGAAAGAGACCCAGTACTTC
CASSLSATSGKETQYF
>TRBV9|TRBJ2-3|.|TRBD1
TGTGCCAGCAGCGCTGGACAGGGGCTCACAGATACGCAGTATTTT
CASSAGQGLTDTQYF
>TRBV7-3|TRBJ1-1|.|.
TGTGCCACCTCAATCCAGGGAGGGACTGAAGCTTTCTTT
CATSIQGGTEAFF
>TRBV6-1|TRBJ1-6|.|.
TGTGCCAGCAGTGAAGTCTGGAGTGGGCAGGGGTCTTCACCCCTCCACTTT
CASSEVWSGQGSSPLHF
>TRBV6-5|TRBJ1-2|.|TRBD1
TGTGCCAGCAGTCAGGCTGCGGACAGGGTCTATGGCTACACCTTC
CASSQAADRVYGYTF
>TRBV5-5|TRBJ2-3|.|TRBD2
TGTGCCAGCAGCTTGGCCTCAGGGCCCCTAGCGGGCGGGGTCACAGATACGCAGTATTTT
CASSLASGPLAGGVTDTQYF
>TRBV28|TRBJ2-5|.|TRBD2
TGTGCCAGCAACACCGCTAGCGGGGGGCCGGAGGAGACCCAGTACTTC
CASNTASGGPEETQYF
>TRBV24-1|TRBJ2-3|.|.
TGTGCCACCAGTGATTTTCGGTCGACAGATACGCAGTATTTT
CATSDFRSTDTQYF
>TRBV2|TRBJ2-3|.|.
TGTGCCAGCGAGGATGACTCCACAGATACGCAGTATTTT
CASEDDSTDTQYF
>TRBV29-1|TRBJ1-1|.|TRBD1
TGCAGCGTTGAAAGGCAGGGGGCGGGTGAAGCTTTCTTT
CSVERQGAGEAFF
>TRBV10-3|TRBJ2-5|.|TRBD2
TGTGCCACCGCTCCTTCCGGCGGGGGGCAAGAGACCCAGTACTTC
CATAPSGGGQETQYF
>TRBV30|TRBJ1-2|.|TRBD1
TGTGCCTGGAGTGCATACAGGGGAGCGCGTGGCTACACCTTC
CAWSAYRGARGYTF
>TRBV14|TRBJ2-3|.|.
TGTGCCAGCAGATCCACAGGGGAGGGCACAGATACGCAGTATTTT
CASRSTGEGTDTQYF
>TRBV5-4|TRBJ1-2|.|TRBD1
TGTGCCAGCAAGTGGACAGGGGGCTTAGACTATGGCTACACCTTC
CASKWTGGLDYGYTF
>TRBV4-3|TRBJ2-7|few|TRBD1
TGCGCCAGCAGCCACTCCATGACAGGGGAAAGGTACGAGCAGTACTTC
CASSHSMTGERYEQYF
>TRBV10-1|TRBJ2-1|.|TRBD2
TGCGCCAGCAGTGTGGAACTAGCGGGGGTAAACAATGAGCAGTTCTTC
CASSVELAGVNNEQFF
>TRBV24-1|TRBJ2-1|.|TRBD2
TGTGCCACCAGTGAGCGGGGGGATGAGCAGTTCTTC
CATSERGDEQFF
>TRBV29-1|TRBJ2-2|.|.
TGCAGCGTTGATAGTGGGCCACTGAACACCGGGGAGCTGTTTTTT
CSVDSGPLNTGELFF
>TRBV28|TRBJ2-2|.|.
TGTGCCGGGGGCCAGGGGAACACCGGGGAGCTGTTTTTT
CAGGQGNTGELFF
>TRBV5-6|TRBJ2-5|.|TRBD1
TGTGCCAGCAGCTCCACAACTGGGACAGGCCAGGAGACCCAGTACTTC
CASSSTTGTGQETQYF
>TRBV7-6|TRBJ2-7|.|.
TGTGCCAGCAGCCGCGGGGATCGATCCCCCGAGCAGTACTTC
CASSRGDRSPEQYF
>TRBV6-5|TRBJ1-5|.|TRBD1
TGTGCCAGCAGGGGGACAGGGAATCAGCCCCAGCATTTT
CASRGTGNQPQHF
>TRBV7-6|TRBJ1-1|.|.
TGTGCCAGCAGCTTAGTTCAGGACAGTACCACTGAAGCTTTCTTT
CASSLVQDSTTEAFF
>TRBV19|TRBJ1-5|.|.
TGTGCCAGTAGTAAACAGGGCCCAGGGCAGCCCCAGCATTTT
CASSKQGPGQPQHF
>TRBV7-2|TRBJ1-1|.|.
TGTGCCAGCAGCTTGGAAGGCCAGGGAGCTTTCTTT
CASSLEGQGAFF
>TRBV30|TRBJ1-1|.|.
TGTGCCTGGTTGCCCCCTCCGGGACACGGATACACTGAAGCTTTCTTT
CAWLPPPGHGYTEAFF
>TRBV4-1|TRBJ2-7|.|TRBD1
TGCGCCAGCAGCCCGACAGGGGGGGGTTACGAGCAGTACTTC
CASSPTGGGYEQYF
>TRBV2|TRBJ2-7|.|TRBD1
TGTGCCAGCAGGGAACAGGGGCACGAGCAGTACTTC
CASREQGHEQYF
>TRBV7-2|TRBJ1-3|.|TRBD1
TGTGCCAGCAGCTCCGACAGGGCTGGGAACACCATATATTTT
CASSSDRAGNTIYF
>TRBV10-2|TRBJ1-1|.|TRBD1
TGCGCCAGCAGTGGGCGGACAGGGCAGAACACTGAAGCTTTCTTT
CASSGRTGQNTEAFF
>TRBV18|TRBJ2-2|once|TRBD2
TGTGCCAGCTCACCAGGAGTAGCGGGAACCGGGGAGCTGTTTTTT
CASSPGVAGTGELFF
>TRBV30|TRBJ1-2|.|TRBD1
TGTGCCTGGAGTGTCGGGACAGACTATGGCTACACCTTC
CAWSVGTDYGYTF
>TRBV19|TRBJ1-2|.|.
TGTGCCAGTAGTATAGCGCCGGGGATCTCCCTTGATGGCTACACCTTC
CASSIAPGISLDGYTF
>TRBV18|TRBJ2-3|.|.
TGTGCCAGCTGCGAGGGAGCAAGGACAGATACGCAGTATTTT
CASCEGARTDTQYF
>TRBV4-3|TRBJ2-5|.|TRBD1
TGCGCCAGCAGCCAAGATCCTAGACAGGGCTTCGAGACCCAGTACTTC
CASSQDPRQGFETQYF
>TRBV6-1|TRBJ1-1|.|TRBD1
TGTGCCAGCAGTCCTACAGGGGGAGGAACTGAAGCTTTCTTT
CASSPTGGGTEAFF
>TRBV28|TRBJ2-3|.|.
TGTGCCAGCAGAGGATTTGCGGGGGCCGGAACCACAGATACGCAGTATTTT
CASRGFAGAGTTDTQYF
>TRBV6-2/TRBV6-3|TRBJ1-2|.|TRBD1
TGTGCCAGCAGTAAACAGGGGGCTGGCTATGGCTACACCTTC
CASSKQGAGYGYTF
>TRBV5-1|TRBJ2-3|once|TRBD2
TGCGCCAGCAGCTTCCTAGCGGGGGGGCCTGGAGATACGCAGTATTTT
CASSFLAGGPGDTQYF